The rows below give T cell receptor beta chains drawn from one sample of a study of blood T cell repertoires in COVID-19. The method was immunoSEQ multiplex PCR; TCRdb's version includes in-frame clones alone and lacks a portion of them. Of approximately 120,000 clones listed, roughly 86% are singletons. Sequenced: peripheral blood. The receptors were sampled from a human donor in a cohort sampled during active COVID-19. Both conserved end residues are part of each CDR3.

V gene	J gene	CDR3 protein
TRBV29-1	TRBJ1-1	CSVVDRVTEAFF
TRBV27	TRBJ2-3	CASSSTSGYTDTQYF
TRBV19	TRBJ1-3	CASTHRGVSGNTIYF
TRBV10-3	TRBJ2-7	CAISDPTAVSYEQYF
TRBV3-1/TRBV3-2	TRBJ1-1	CASSSGGVTEAFF
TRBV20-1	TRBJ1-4	CSGGLNEKLFF
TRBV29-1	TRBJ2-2	CSAGQGVGTGELFF
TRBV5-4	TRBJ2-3	CASSTQRGGGDTQYF
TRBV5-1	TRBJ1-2	CASRRGQGSYGYTF
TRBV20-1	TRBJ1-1	CSASLGGTVNTEAFF
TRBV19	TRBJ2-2	CASSNPRGLREELFF
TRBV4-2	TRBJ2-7	CASSLDTGPSSYEQYF
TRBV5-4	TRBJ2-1	CASSQAPSDEQFF
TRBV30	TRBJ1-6	CAWSEGAMGYSPLHF
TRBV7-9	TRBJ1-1	CASSSPPGQGGAEAFF
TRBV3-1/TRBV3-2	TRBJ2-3	CASSPRLADITDTQYF
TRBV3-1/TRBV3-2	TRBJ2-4	CASSPLGGGGKNIQYF
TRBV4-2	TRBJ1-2	CASSQVEQGWGGYTF
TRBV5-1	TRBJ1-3	CASSSGNTIYF
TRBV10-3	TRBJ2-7	CAISEGTASYEQYF
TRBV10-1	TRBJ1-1	CASSSDTNTEAFF
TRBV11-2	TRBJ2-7	CASSLGGSYEQYF
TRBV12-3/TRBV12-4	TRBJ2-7	CASSLDRETEQYF
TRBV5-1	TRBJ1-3	CASSRDRAGNTIYF
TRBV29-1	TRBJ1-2	CSVRGQGYYGYTF
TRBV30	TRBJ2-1	CAWSVLGQGYDEQFF
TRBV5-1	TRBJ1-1	CASSLVGQMNTEAFF
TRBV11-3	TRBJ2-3	CASSLDRHTDTQYF
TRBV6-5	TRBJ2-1	CASRLSLHNEQFF
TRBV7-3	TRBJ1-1	CASSLSTGTTEAFF
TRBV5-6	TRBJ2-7	CASNLDGRVEQYF
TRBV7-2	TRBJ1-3	CASSPRHHSGNTIYF
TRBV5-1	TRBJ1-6	CASSFHGLAAQRNSPLHF
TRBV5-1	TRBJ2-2	CASSLETGLAGELFF
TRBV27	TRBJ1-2	CASSTQPQGGGYTF
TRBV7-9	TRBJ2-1	CASSRPGEWWNEQFF
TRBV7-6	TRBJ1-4	CASSLDSAYNEKLFF
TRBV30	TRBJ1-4	CAGSPGTGDEKLFF
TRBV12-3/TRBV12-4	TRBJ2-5	CASMPGQPRTQYF
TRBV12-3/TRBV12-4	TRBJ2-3	CASKGGGTDTQYF
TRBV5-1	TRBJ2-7	CASSLGGRTYHSYEQYF
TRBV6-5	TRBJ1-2	CASRGQSRGYTF
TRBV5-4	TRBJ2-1	CASSSAVGGGSLNEQFF
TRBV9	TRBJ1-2	CASSPRRELNYGYTF
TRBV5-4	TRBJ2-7	CASSPQGRRSYEQYF
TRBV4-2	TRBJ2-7	CASSQEEGQGREQYF
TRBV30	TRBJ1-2	CAWSGKDSGRYGYTF